This T cell receptor beta chain was sequenced during a study of T-cell reconstitution after alpha-beta-depleted transplantation in children. Study results and limitations: The high TCRbeta diversity at day 60 in some patients came from surviving recipient T cells and thymic progenitors. Several hundred expanded graft clones reportedly were the source of alpha-beta T cells about two months after transplant.

Using unique molecular identifiers, the investigators prepared the TCRbeta library. TCRdb reprocessed the PCR reads with MiXCR, giving one entry per CDR3 protein. Seen here are around 700,000 distinct CDR3 sequences, less than 15% observed once, and the top ten hold 0.79%. This CDR3 is 16 amino acids long. The germline V and J ends were trimmed by 6 bases and 0 bases, with 15 bases remaining between them. The V gene's germline CDR1 is SGHVS and CDR2 FQNEAQ. This clonotype came up many times. Its target is unknown. This TCR came from a girl aged 2 to 10 with congenital amegakaryocytic thrombocytopenia, due to receive a stem cell transplant. The chain combines TRBV7-8 with TRBJ1-5, with TRBD1 as a possible D gene (5 bases). The sequenced sample was PBMCs, obtained before TCRalphabeta/CD19-depleted stem cell transplant. The CDR3 DNA reads as TGTGCCAGCAGTCTCGACAGACGAAGTAGCAATCAGCCCCAGCATTTT. Its translation: CASSLDRRSSNQPQHF.